This is a list of T cell receptor beta chains from one sample in a study of control samples from healthy donors and cancer patients. Measured with immunoSEQ multiplex PCR; TCRdb has only the in-frame clones, and not every one. The sample has 130,000 or so clones; roughly 94% are singletons. Material: blood. The receptors originated from a man between 35 and 55 years old in good health. Each CDR3 is given with its conserved first and last residue. The D gene is left open where the match is weak. Part of the rows lack a size; the others show once, few, many or a class for expanded clones.

cdr3_length	v_call	clone_size	d_call	j_call	cdr3_nt	cdr3_aa
16	TRBV6-5	.	TRBD2	TRBJ2-1	TGTGCCAGCAGTTACCCTATGACTAGCGGGCTCAATGAGCAGTTCTTC	CASSYPMTSGLNEQFF
16	TRBV9	.	TRBD1	TRBJ1-3	TGTGCCAGCAGTGGAAGACAGGGAGGGCCTGGAAACACCATATATTTT	CASSGRQGGPGNTIYF
15	TRBV27	.	.	TRBJ2-2	TGTGCCAGCAGTTTTAGTAGGCTGAACACCGGGGAGCTGTTTTTT	CASSFSRLNTGELFF
14	TRBV27	.	TRBD1	TRBJ2-2	TGTGCCAGCAGTTTAGGACAGGGGATCGGGGAGCTGTTTTTT	CASSLGQGIGELFF
16	TRBV11-2	.	.	TRBJ2-3	TGTGCCAGCAGCTCGAGCGAGGGGCCGGACACAGATACGCAGTATTTT	CASSSSEGPDTDTQYF
17	TRBV4-2	.	TRBD1	TRBJ1-2	TGTGCCAGCAGCCAAGTGGTCGAGACAGGGCCTCTCTATGGCTACACCTTC	CASSQVVETGPLYGYTF
13	TRBV12-5	.	TRBD1	TRBJ1-6	TGTGCTAGTGGGACAGGGGGCAATTCACCCCTCCACTTT	CASGTGGNSPLHF
17	TRBV4-2	.	TRBD1	TRBJ2-2	TGTGCCAGCAGCCAAGATTTAGGCCAGGGGGACACCGGGGAGCTGTTTTTT	CASSQDLGQGDTGELFF
16	TRBV5-1	.	TRBD2	TRBJ2-3	TGCGCCAGCAGCTTGCCGGGACTAGCGGGAGATAATACGCAGTATTTT	CASSLPGLAGDNTQYF
17	TRBV28	.	.	TRBJ1-4	TGTGCCAGCAGTTTATGGGCTCAAGGGGCTGCTAATGAAAAACTGTTTTTT	CASSLWAQGAANEKLFF
10	TRBV11-2	.	.	TRBJ2-1	TGTGCCAGCAGCTCCCCTGAGCAGTTCTTC	CASSSPEQFF
14	TRBV27	.	TRBD1	TRBJ2-5	TGTGCCAGCAGTTTATCGACAGGGCAAGAGACCCAGTACTTC	CASSLSTGQETQYF
13	TRBV2	.	.	TRBJ1-1	TGTGCCAGCAGTGAAGGGGGGTACACTGAAGCTTTCTTT	CASSEGGYTEAFF
14	TRBV29-1	.	.	TRBJ1-2	TGCAGCGTTGACTGTCGGGATGCTAACTATGGCTACACCTTC	CSVDCRDANYGYTF
14	TRBV4-2	.	.	TRBJ1-6	TGTGCCAGCAGCCGGACCTCCTATAATTCACCCCTCCACTTT	CASSRTSYNSPLHF
16	TRBV27	.	.	TRBJ2-5	TGTGCCAGCAGTTTATTGACAGAGATACATGAAGAGACCCAGTACTTC	CASSLLTEIHEETQYF
16	TRBV14	.	.	TRBJ2-7	TGTGCCAGCAGCCAAGATGTGCCAGGGCTCTCCTACGAGCAGTACTTC	CASSQDVPGLSYEQYF
15	TRBV28	.	TRBD1	TRBJ1-4	TGTGCCAGCAGTTTTACCGACAGGGATGTGGGAAAACTGTTTTTT	CASSFTDRDVGKLFF
15	TRBV7-9	once	TRBD1	TRBJ1-2	TGTGCCAGCAGCTTATTTGAGGGGGCTACCTATGGCTACACCTTC	CASSLFEGATYGYTF
15	TRBV27	.	.	TRBJ1-2	TGTGCCAGCAGTTTATCACAGGGTCAGGTCTATGGCTACACCTTC	CASSLSQGQVYGYTF
12	TRBV27	once	.	TRBJ2-1	TGTGCCAGCAGTTTAGGGCGGGGAGGAGAGTTCTTC	CASSLGRGGEFF
15	TRBV7-3	.	TRBD2	TRBJ2-2	TGTGCCAGCAGCAACCGACTAGCGGACACCGGGGAGCTGTTTTTT	CASSNRLADTGELFF
15	TRBV13	once	.	TRBJ1-1	TGTGCCAGCAGCTTAGTTTCAGAACCGAACACTGAAGCTTTCTTT	CASSLVSEPNTEAFF